The T cell receptor beta chain under discussion was sequenced for a study of T cell clones after liver transplantation. Study overall: Liver transplant recipients had immunosuppression withdrawal attempted within 2 years. Until 12-24 months post-transplant, subjects got standard immunosuppression and no induction. Post-transplant blood was tracked for graft-donor-reactive T cell clones identified in a pre-transplant mixed lymphocyte reaction.

TCRdb keeps only in-frame clones here, not all; method: immunoSEQ multiplex PCR. The sample shows around 71,000 clones, approximately 80% of them seen only once. Trimming cost V 6 bases and J 8 bases, with 11 bases left between them. CDR3 length equals 12 residues. Germline CDR1 is MDHEN and CDR2 is SYDVKM. Sequencing used CD4+ T cells from blood, obtained 12 months after liver transplant. The V and J genes are TRBV28 and TRBJ2-1; D gene ambiguous. The TCR comes from a human patient who received a liver transplant. Some T cells may be graft donor cells. CDR3 DNA: TGTGCCAGCAGGACCGGACGGGATGAGCAGTTCTTC. Translation: CASRTGRDEQFF.